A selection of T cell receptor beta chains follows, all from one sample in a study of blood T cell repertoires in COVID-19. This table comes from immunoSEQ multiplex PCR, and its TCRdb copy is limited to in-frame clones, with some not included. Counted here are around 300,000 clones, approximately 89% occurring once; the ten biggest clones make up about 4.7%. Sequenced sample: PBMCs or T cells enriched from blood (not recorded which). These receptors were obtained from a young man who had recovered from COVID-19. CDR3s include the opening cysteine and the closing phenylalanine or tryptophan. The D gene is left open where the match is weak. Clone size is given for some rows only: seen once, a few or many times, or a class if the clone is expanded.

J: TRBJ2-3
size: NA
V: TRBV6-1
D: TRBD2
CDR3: CASSAYGGAGPTDTQYF
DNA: TGTGCCAGCAGTGCCTATGGGGGAGCGGGGCCCACAGATACGCAGTATTTT

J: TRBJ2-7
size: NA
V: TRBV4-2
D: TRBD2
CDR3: CASSQGVAGSYEQYF
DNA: TGTGCCAGCAGCCAAGGGGTAGCGGGGTCCTACGAGCAGTACTTC

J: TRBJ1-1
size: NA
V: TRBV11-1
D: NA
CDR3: CASSISDSLPEAFF
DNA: TGTGCCAGCAGCATATCGGACAGTCTACCCGAAGCTTTCTTT

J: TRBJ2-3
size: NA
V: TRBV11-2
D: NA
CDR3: CASSLSWTGADTQYF
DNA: TGTGCCAGCAGCTTATCCTGGACGGGGGCAGATACGCAGTATTTT

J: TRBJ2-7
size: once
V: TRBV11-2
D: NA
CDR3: CASSYKVNRYF
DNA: TGTGCCAGCAGCTATAAGGTTAACAGGTACTTC

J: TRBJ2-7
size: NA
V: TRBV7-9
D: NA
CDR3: CASSLALEQYF
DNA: TGTGCCAGCAGCTTAGCCCTCGAGCAGTACTTC

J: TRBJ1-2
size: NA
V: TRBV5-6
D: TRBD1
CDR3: CASSLYGQGVYGYTF
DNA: TGTGCCAGCAGCCTTTACGGACAGGGCGTCTATGGCTACACCTTC

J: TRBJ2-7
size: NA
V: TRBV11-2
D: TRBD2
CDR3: CASSPGTSGGARYEQYF
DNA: TGTGCCAGCAGCCCGGGGACTAGCGGGGGGGCCAGGTACGAGCAGTACTTC

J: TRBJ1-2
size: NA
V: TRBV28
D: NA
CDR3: CASREGGFYGYTF
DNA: TGTGCCAGCAGGGAGGGGGGGTTCTATGGCTACACCTTC

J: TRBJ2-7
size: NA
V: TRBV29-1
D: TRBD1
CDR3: CSGVDRAKREQYF
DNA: TGCAGCGGCGTGGACAGGGCGAAGAGGGAGCAGTACTTC

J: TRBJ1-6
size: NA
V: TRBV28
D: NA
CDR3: CASSLLEGRAYNSPLHF
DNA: TGTGCCAGCAGTTTATTGGAGGGGAGGGCCTATAATTCACCCCTCCACTTT

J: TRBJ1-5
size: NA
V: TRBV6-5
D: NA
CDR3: CASKPSYSNQPQHF
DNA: TGTGCCAGCAAACCCAGTTATAGCAATCAGCCCCAGCATTTT

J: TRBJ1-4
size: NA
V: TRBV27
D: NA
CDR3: CASSDTGATNEKLFF
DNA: TGTGCCAGCAGTGACACAGGTGCAACTAATGAAAAACTGTTTTTT

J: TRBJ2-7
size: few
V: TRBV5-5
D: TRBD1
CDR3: CASSLGQGSREQYF
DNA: TGTGCCAGCAGCCTGGGACAGGGGTCGAGGGAGCAGTACTTC

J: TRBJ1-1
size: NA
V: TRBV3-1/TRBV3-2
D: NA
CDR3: CASSQGARRNTEAFF
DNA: TGTGCCAGCAGCCAAGGGGCCCGTCGGAACACTGAAGCTTTCTTT

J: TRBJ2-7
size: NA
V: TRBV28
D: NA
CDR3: CASSPSTYYEQYF
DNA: TGTGCCAGCAGCCCGAGTACTTACTACGAGCAGTACTTC

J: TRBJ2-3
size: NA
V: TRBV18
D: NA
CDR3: CASSPRKGGDTDTQYF
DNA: TGTGCCAGCTCACCACGTAAGGGGGGGGACACAGATACGCAGTATTTT

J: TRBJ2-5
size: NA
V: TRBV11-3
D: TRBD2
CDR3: CASSRTGTKAYETQYF
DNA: TGTGCCAGCAGCCGTACCGGGACTAAGGCTTATGAGACCCAGTACTTC

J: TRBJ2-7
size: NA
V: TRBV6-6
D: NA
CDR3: CASSYSDSQRAYEQYF
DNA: TGTGCCAGCAGTTACTCCGACAGCCAGCGGGCCTACGAGCAGTACTTC

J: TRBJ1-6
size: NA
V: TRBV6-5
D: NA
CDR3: CASRADLGYNSPLHF
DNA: TGTGCCAGCAGAGCGGACCTGGGATATAATTCACCCCTCCACTTT

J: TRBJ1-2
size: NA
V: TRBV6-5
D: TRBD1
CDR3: CASSHRTGVREGYTF
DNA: TGTGCCAGCAGCCATCGGACAGGGGTTAGGGAGGGCTACACCTTC

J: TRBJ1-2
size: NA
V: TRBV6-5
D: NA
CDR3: CASSHRGEGYTF
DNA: TGTGCCAGCAGTCACCGCGGTGAGGGCTACACCTTC

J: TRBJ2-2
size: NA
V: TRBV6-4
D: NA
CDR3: CASSDSGTTGELFF
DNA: TGTGCCAGCAGTGACTCGGGCACTACCGGGGAGCTGTTTTTT

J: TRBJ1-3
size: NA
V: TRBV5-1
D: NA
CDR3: CASSFGRGPGNTIYF
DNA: TGCGCCAGCAGCTTTGGACGGGGTCCTGGAAACACCATATATTTT

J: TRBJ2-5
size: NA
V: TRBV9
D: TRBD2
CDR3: CASSVGKARGGLEETQYF
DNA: TGTGCCAGCAGCGTAGGAAAGGCGCGGGGGGGCCTAGAAGAGACCCAGTACTTC

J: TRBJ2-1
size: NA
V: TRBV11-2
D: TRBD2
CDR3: CASSLIARGEYNEQFF
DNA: TGTGCCAGCAGCTTAATTGCCCGGGGGGAATACAATGAGCAGTTCTTC

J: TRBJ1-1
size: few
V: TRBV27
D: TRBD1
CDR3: CASRGQSATEAFF
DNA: TGTGCCAGCAGGGGACAGTCTGCCACTGAAGCTTTCTTT

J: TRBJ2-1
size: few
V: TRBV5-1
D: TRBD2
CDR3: CASSLSGGSYNEQFF
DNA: TGCGCCAGCAGCTTAAGCGGGGGCTCCTACAATGAGCAGTTCTTC

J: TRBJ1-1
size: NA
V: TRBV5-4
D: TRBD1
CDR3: CASSFGTDRDEAFF
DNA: TGTGCCAGCAGCTTCGGAACCGACAGGGATGAAGCTTTCTTT

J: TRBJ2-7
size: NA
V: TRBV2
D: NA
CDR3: CASSHGVEQYF
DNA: TGTGCCAGCAGTCACGGGGTCGAGCAGTACTTC

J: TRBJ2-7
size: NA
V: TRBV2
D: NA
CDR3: CASGGLDSYEQYF
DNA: TGTGCCAGCGGCGGACTGGACTCCTACGAGCAGTACTTC

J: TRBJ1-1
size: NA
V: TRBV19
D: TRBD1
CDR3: CASSSPGQGWRSAFF
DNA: TGTGCCAGTAGTTCACCGGGACAGGGATGGCGAAGTGCTTTCTTT

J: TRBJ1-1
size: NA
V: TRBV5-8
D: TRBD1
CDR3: CASDRGSDTEAFF
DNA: TGTGCCAGTGACAGGGGGTCAGACACTGAAGCTTTCTTT

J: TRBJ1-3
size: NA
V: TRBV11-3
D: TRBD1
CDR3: CASSLEPGTVSGNTIYF
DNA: TGTGCCAGCAGCTTAGAACCGGGGACAGTTTCTGGAAACACCATATATTTT

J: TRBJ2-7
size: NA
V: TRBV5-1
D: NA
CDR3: CASSSTAYEQYF
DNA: TGCGCCAGCAGCTCCACAGCCTACGAGCAGTACTTC

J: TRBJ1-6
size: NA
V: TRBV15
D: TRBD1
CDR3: CATSRGQGGAGSPLHF
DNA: TGTGCCACCAGCAGAGGGCAAGGGGGCGCAGGTTCACCCCTCCACTTT

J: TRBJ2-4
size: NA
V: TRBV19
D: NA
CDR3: CASSIGWRTSLAKNIQYF
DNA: TGTGCCAGTAGTATAGGGTGGAGGACCAGTTTAGCCAAAAACATTCAGTACTTC

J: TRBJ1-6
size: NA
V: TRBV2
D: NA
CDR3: CASRYRGNSPLHF
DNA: TGTGCCAGCAGGTATCGGGGTAATTCACCCCTCCACTTT

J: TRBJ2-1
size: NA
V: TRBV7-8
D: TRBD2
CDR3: CASSRGLAGHNEQFF
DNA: TGTGCCAGCAGCCGAGGACTAGCGGGGCACAATGAGCAGTTCTTC

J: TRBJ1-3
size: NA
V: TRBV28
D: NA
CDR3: CASSLVDTIYF
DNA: TGTGCCAGCAGTTTAGTAGACACCATATATTTT

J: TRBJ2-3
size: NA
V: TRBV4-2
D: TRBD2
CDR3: CASSQDGLAGGGDTQYF
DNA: TGTGCCAGCAGCCAAGATGGGCTAGCGGGGGGAGGAGATACGCAGTATTTT

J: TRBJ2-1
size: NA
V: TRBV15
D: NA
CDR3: CATSKFGGLNEQFF
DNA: TGTGCCACCAGCAAGTTCGGGGGTCTTAATGAGCAGTTCTTC

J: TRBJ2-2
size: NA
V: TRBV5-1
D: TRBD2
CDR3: CASSWRVAGETGELFF
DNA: TGCGCCAGCAGCTGGCGGGTAGCGGGCGAGACCGGGGAGCTGTTTTTT

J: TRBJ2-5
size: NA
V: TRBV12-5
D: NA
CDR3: CASGLGEETQYF
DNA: TGTGCTAGTGGTTTGGGGGAGGAGACCCAGTACTTC

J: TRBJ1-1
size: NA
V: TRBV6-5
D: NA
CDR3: CASSYSARNEAFF
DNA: TGTGCCAGCAGTTACTCCGCGCGAAATGAAGCTTTCTTT

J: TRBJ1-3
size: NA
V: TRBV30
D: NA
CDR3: CAWSTLRGLPGNTIYF
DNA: TGTGCCTGGAGTACCCTTCGAGGCCTCCCTGGAAACACCATATATTTT

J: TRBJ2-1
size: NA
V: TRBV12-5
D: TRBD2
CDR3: CAFPGGGPYNEQFF
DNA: TGTGCGTTCCCGGGAGGAGGGCCCTACAATGAGCAGTTCTTC

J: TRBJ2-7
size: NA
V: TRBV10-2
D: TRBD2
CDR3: CASSELKGSGGLSSYEQYF
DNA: TGCGCCAGCAGTGAGTTGAAGGGTAGCGGGGGCCTCAGCTCCTACGAGCAGTACTTC

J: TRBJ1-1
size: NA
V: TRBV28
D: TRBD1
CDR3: CASSSPDRASSEAFF
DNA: TGTGCCAGCAGTTCACCGGACAGGGCCTCCTCTGAAGCTTTCTTT

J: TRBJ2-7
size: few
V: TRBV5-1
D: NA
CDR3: CASSLDPASYEQYF
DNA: TGCGCCAGCAGCCTAGACCCTGCCTCCTACGAGCAGTACTTC

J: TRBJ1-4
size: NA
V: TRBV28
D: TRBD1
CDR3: CASRPPQDRVEEKLFF
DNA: TGTGCCAGCAGACCACCCCAGGACAGGGTCGAAGAAAAACTGTTTTTT

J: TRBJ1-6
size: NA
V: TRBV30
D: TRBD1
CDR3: CAWRTRQGMASPLHF
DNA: TGTGCCTGGCGGACCCGACAGGGAATGGCTTCACCCCTCCACTTT

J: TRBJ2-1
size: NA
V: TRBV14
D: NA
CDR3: CASSQGSAASYNEQFF
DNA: TGTGCCAGCAGCCAAGGATCTGCGGCTTCCTACAATGAGCAGTTCTTC